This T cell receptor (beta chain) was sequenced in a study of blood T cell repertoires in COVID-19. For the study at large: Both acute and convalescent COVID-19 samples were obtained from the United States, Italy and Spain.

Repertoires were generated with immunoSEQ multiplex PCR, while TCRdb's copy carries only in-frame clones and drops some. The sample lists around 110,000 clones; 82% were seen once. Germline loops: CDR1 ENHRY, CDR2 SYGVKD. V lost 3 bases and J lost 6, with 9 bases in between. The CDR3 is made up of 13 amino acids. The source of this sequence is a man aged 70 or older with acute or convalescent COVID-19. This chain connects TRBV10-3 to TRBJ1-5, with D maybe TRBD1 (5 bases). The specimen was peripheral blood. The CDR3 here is CAISDREGQPQHF. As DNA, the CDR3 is TGTGCCATCAGTGACAGGGAAGGTCAGCCCCAGCATTTT.